This entry features one T cell receptor (beta chain) sequence. As yet, its antigen is unknown. TCR beta cDNA was made by 5'RACE template switching with UMIs. TCRdb re-called the 5' RACE reads and gives one entry per CDR3 protein, without DNA. The ten top clones account for 1.4%, within a sample of about 460,000 distinct CDR3 sequences. This record belongs to a study of T cells expressing NK-cell markers. The study's findings and limits: Topping the CD3+CD56-NKG2C+ fraction as well were these clonotypes, in a handful of donors. In a group of 5 or 6 donors, dominant NKG2C+ clonotypes represented about 1.0-7.5% of CD8+ T cells.

The germline V gene has CDR1 LNHDA and CDR2 SQIVND (reference sequence). This CDR3 is 13 amino acids long. The sequenced sample consisted of blood T cells: a sorted CD56 or NKG2C T cell subset, CD4+ or CD8+ T cells, or bulk PBMC T cells (not recorded which). The sequence was collected from a woman in her forties or fifties in good health. The chain carries TRBV19 and TRBJ2-7; TCRdb's D call, TRBD1, is unchecked because there is no DNA. The CDR3 is CASSPWGGYEQYF.